One and the same sample provided the 27 T cell receptor beta chains below, sequenced in a study of cytomegalovirus exposure and HLA in healthy donors. Researchers ran the PCR with 60 Vbeta and 13 Jbeta primers. Measured with immunoSEQ multiplex PCR; TCRdb has only the in-frame clones, and not every one. The repertoire holds approximately 150,000 clones, with 77% as singletons. Sequenced: PBMCs. All receptors derive from a woman aged 55-70 years in good health and CMV-seronegative.

This chain links TRBV5-4 with TRBJ2-3; 10 bases match TRBD1. CDR1 is SGHNT, CDR2 YYREEE, per germline (reference sequence). This CDR3 contains 16 residues. The V segment lost 3 bases and the J segment 4 bases; nucleotides outside the gene matches: 8. CDR3 nucleotides: TGTGCCAGCAGCTCCTGGGGACAGGGGATCCCAGATACGCAGTATTTT. This encodes CASSSWGQGIPDTQYF.

The chain recombines TRBV5-1 with TRBJ2-2; 8 bases map to TRBD2. CDR1 is SGHRS and CDR2 is YFSETQ in the germline V gene. CDR3 length: 14 amino acids. The trim removed 7 bases at V and 4 bases at J, leaving 6 bases unmatched. CDR3 coding DNA: TGCGCCAGCCTAGCGGGCCCGGGCACCGGGGAGCTGTTTTTT. Encoded protein: CASLAGPGTGELFF.

V gene TRBV2 combines with J gene TRBJ1-2, with 7 nucleotides matching TRBD1. Germline values: CDR1 SNHLY, CDR2 FYNNEI. The V and J ends lost 4 bases and 3 bases, in that order; junction bases with no gene match: 2. The CDR3 sequence is 13 residues long. CDR3 sequence (DNA): TGTGCCAGCAGTGCAGACAGGGACTATGGCTACACCTTC. Amino acids: CASSADRDYGYTF.

The chain couples TRBV30 to TRBJ2-3; D is uncertain. Deletions cut 7 bases from V and 3 bases from J, with 5 bases between. Germline V gene sequence: CDR1 GTSNPN, CDR2 SVGIG (reference sequence). This CDR3 is 10 amino acids long. The DNA of the CDR3 is TGTGCCTCCAGTACAGATACGCAGTATTTT. Protein product: CASSTDTQYF. The full variable domain, completed using reference TRBV30 and TRBJ2-3, is SQTIHQWPATLVQPVGSPLSLECTVEGTSNPNLYWYRQAAGRGLQLLFYSVGIGQISSEVPQNLSASRPQDRQFILSSKKLLLSDSGFYLCASSTDTQYFGPGTRLTVL.

The chain joins TRBV5-1 to TRBJ2-7, with 7 bases identical to TRBD2. V shed 0 bases, J shed 0 bases, and the junction held 6 bases outside the gene matches. The CDR3 is 16 amino acids. Per germline, CDR1 SGHRS and CDR2 YFSETQ. CDR3 in DNA: TGCGCCAGCAGCTTGGGACTAGCTGTTAGCTCCTACGAGCAGTACTTC. Protein: CASSLGLAVSSYEQYF.

The CDR3 DNA reads as TGTGCCACCAGACAGGGGAAAGCTGGGGCCAACGTCCTGACTTTC. Translation gives CATRQGKAGANVLTF. V and J are TRBV6-5 and TRBJ2-6; TRBD1 aligns across 8 bases. This CDR3 is built from 15 residues. Germline V lookup: CDR1 MNHEY, CDR2 SVGAGI. The V segment lost 10 bases and the J segment 2 bases; nucleotides outside the gene matches: 7.

V is TRBV2 and J is TRBJ2-7; possible D gene TRBD2, 6 bases. Trimming left V 5 bases short and J 0 bases short, with 11 bases between. This CDR3 comprises 14 residues. Germline assignment: CDR1 SNHLY and CDR2 FYNNEI. CDR3 nucleotides: TGTGCCAGCAGTTTGAACGGGGGCTCCTACGAGCAGTACTTC. Translated, it gives CASSLNGGSYEQYF.

The CDR3 nucleotides are TGTGCCAGCAGCCTTCGATTTTGGGGCTGCTCCTACAATGAGCAGTTCTTC. Protein sequence: CASSLRFWGCSYNEQFF. The rearrangement joins TRBV12-1 to TRBJ2-1; TRBD1 is the table's D call and was not checked against the DNA. TRBV12-1 is assigned pseudogene status. This CDR3 contains 17 residues.

The CDR3 protein is CASSEQLWNTGELFF. DNA of the CDR3: TGTGCCAGCAGTGAACAGCTCTGGAACACCGGGGAGCTGTTTTTT. The genes are TRBV28 and TRBJ2-2; no firm D call. V shed 5 bases and J shed 1 base, with 11 bases lying between them. The CDR3 extends over 15 amino acids. Per germline, CDR1 MDHEN and CDR2 SYDVKM. Filled out from reference TRBV28 and TRBJ2-2, the complete variable domain reads DVKVTQSSRYLVKRTGEKVFLECVQDMDHENMFWYRQDPGLGLRLIYFSYDVKMKEKGDIPEGYSVSREKKERFSLILESASTNQTSMYLCASSEQLWNTGELFFGEGSRLTVL.

A single count supports this clone. The chain carries TRBV9 and TRBJ1-2; 10 bases map to TRBD1. This CDR3 is built from 15 residues. Germline lookup yields CDR1 SGDLS and CDR2 YYNGEE. J lost 8 bases, V lost 2 bases, and 9 bases had no gene match. The CDR3 is CASSVEGQGLGGYTF. CDR3 nucleotide sequence: TGTGCCAGCAGCGTCGAGGGACAGGGGTTGGGAGGCTACACCTTC. The whole variable domain, filled in from reference TRBV9 and TRBJ1-2, reads DSGVTQTPKHLITATGQRVTLRCSPRSGDLSVYWYQQSLDQGLQFLIQYYNGEERAKGNILERFSAQQFPDLHSELNLSSLELGDSALYFCASSVEGQGLGGYTFGSGTRLTVV.

J is TRBJ2-7 and V is TRBV11-2, with 9 bases matching TRBD1. CDR1 is SGHAT and CDR2 is FQNNGV in the germline V gene. This CDR3 region has 14 residues. Trimming removed 5 bases from V and 7 bases from J; junction bases left unmatched: 9. CDR3 region: CASSQRTGGNEQYF. In DNA, the CDR3 is TGTGCCAGCAGCCAACGAACAGGGGGCAATGAGCAGTACTTC. The full variable domain, rest sourced from reference TRBV11-2 and TRBJ2-7, is EAGVAQSPRYKIIEKRQSVAFWCNPISGHATLYWYQQILGQGPKLLIQFQNNGVVDDSQLPKDRFSAERLKGVDSTLKIQPAKLEDSAVYLCASSQRTGGNEQYFGPGTRLTVT.

V usage is TRBV9 and J usage is TRBJ2-2; D is perhaps TRBD1 (5 bases). Looked up from germline, CDR1 is SGDLS and CDR2 is YYNGEE. This CDR3 comprises 14 residues. V was shortened by 3 bases and J by 4 bases, with 10 bases between the two germline ends. The CDR3 sequence: CASSADRPTGELFF. The CDR3 coding sequence is TGTGCCAGCAGCGCAGACAGACCCACCGGGGAGCTGTTTTTT.

The genes are TRBV27 and TRBJ1-2; no clear D gene. CDR3 length: 16 residues. Germline CDR1 is MNHEY and CDR2 is SMNVEV (reference sequence). V lost 10 bases, J lost 1 base, and 22 bases lay in between. CDR3 nucleotides: TGTGCCACCTCTAGAGGGAGGCAGGCGGGTAACTATGGCTACACCTTC. Its translation is CATSRGRQAGNYGYTF.

This clone was found a few times. The chain recombines TRBV7-9 with TRBJ1-2; D might be TRBD1 (6 bases). In germline, CDR1 is SEHNR, CDR2 FQNEAQ (reference sequence). With 5 bases removed from V and 7 bases from J, the gap between germline ends came to 14 bases. The CDR3 sequence is 13 residues long. CDR3 region: CASSREQGSGYTF. In DNA, the CDR3 is TGTGCCAGCAGCCGAGAACAGGGTAGTGGCTACACCTTC.

The chain joins TRBV28 to TRBJ2-1; the match to TRBD2 covers 9 bases. Germline lookup yields CDR1 MDHEN and CDR2 SYDVKM. This CDR3 comprises 16 residues. Unmatched junction bases numbered 5, after V lost 1 base and J lost 4 bases. The CDR3 DNA sequence: TGTGCCAGCAGTTTATTAGGGACTAGCCGTTACAATGAGCAGTTCTTC. Translation gives CASSLLGTSRYNEQFF.

The chain joins TRBV28 to TRBJ1-3; D may be TRBD1 (5 bases). From germline, CDR1 is MDHEN and CDR2 SYDVKM. V was trimmed by 5 bases and J by 0 bases, leaving 23 bases between them. This CDR3 region has 19 residues. CDR3 sequence (DNA): TGTGCCAGCAGTGTTTCCTCCGGGACTCAAGTATACTCTGGAAACACCATATATTTT. Translation: CASSVSSGTQVYSGNTIYF.

The V gene is TRBV6-5, the J gene TRBJ1-1; possibly TRBD1 for D (5 bases). The ends were cut back, 0 bases at V and 1 base at J, with 9 bases in the middle. There are 15 residues in the CDR3. Germline CDR1 MNHEY, CDR2 SVGAGI. The CDR3 sequence is CASSYSGRANTEAFF. CDR3 sequence (DNA): TGTGCCAGCAGTTACTCGGGCAGGGCGAACACTGAAGCTTTCTTT.

The rearrangement joins TRBV5-4 to TRBJ2-3; D might be TRBD1 (6 bases). Germline values: CDR1 SGHNT, CDR2 YYREEE (reference sequence). The V end was cut by 2 bases, the J end by 0 bases, with 10 bases between. The CDR3 runs to 15 residues. The CDR3 sequence is CASSLGGSSTDTQYF. The CDR3 nucleotides read TGTGCCAGCAGCTTAGGGGGTTCAAGCACAGATACGCAGTATTTT.

This clone was seen only a few times. V is TRBV18 and J is TRBJ1-1, with D possibly being TRBD1 (6 bases). The CDR3 runs to 15 residues. Looked up from germline, CDR1 is KGHSH and CDR2 is LQKENI. V shed 4 bases and J shed 4 bases, with 16 bases lying between them. CDR3 in DNA: TGTGCCAGCTCACTGGACAGCGACCCGAGCACTGAAGCTTTCTTT. Amino acid sequence: CASSLDSDPSTEAFF.

The chain combines TRBV4-1 with TRBJ2-7, with 9 bases matching TRBD1. Trimming removed 1 base from V and 5 bases from J; junction bases left unmatched: 9. The CDR3 has 16 amino acids. CDR1 and CDR2 (germline): MGHRA, YSYEKL. The CDR3 DNA is TGCGCCAGCAGCCAAGTCGGACAGGGGCTGCTAAACGAGCAGTACTTC. This encodes CASSQVGQGLLNEQYF.

Worth noting for this clone: An end of the junction does not agree with germline; a read error may underlie this. The chain is built from TRBV29-1 and TRBJ1-4; TRBD1 matches 7 bases. The CDR3 runs 11 residues. Per the germline V gene, CDR1 is SQVTM and CDR2 is ANQGSEA. The CDR3 loop reads CAASRGEKLFF. The DNA for the CDR3 is TGTGCGGCTTCCAGGGGGGAAAAACTGTTTTTT.

The rearrangement links TRBV7-8 to TRBJ2-2, with unresolved D. Trimming stripped 5 bases from V and 6 bases from J, with 4 bases between. The CDR3 consists of 11 residues. Looked up from germline, CDR1 is SGHVS and CDR2 is FQNEAQ. The DNA of the CDR3 is TGTGCCAGCAGCCCTCCCGGGGAGCTGTTTTTT. Its protein is CASSPPGELFF.

This clone has a handful of counts. The chain uses TRBV7-9 and TRBJ1-4; weak D call: TRBD1 (6 bases). Germline assignment: CDR1 SEHNR and CDR2 FQNEAQ (reference sequence). The V end was cut by 1 base, the J end by 5 bases, with 11 bases between. CDR3 size: 15 residues. This CDR3 is CASSLDGQGNEKLFF. CDR3 nucleotides: TGTGCCAGCAGCTTAGATGGGCAGGGGAATGAAAAACTGTTTTTT.

This sequence joins TRBV11-2 and TRBJ2-7; 10 nucleotides match TRBD1. The CDR3 covers 15 residues. The ends lost 4 bases at V and 2 bases at J; junction bases unmatched: 5. Germline V gene data show CDR1 as SGHAT and CDR2 as FQNNGV. The CDR3 nucleotides read TGTGCCAGCAGCTCCCCGGACAGGGGGGCCTACGAGCAGTACTTC. Protein sequence: CASSSPDRGAYEQYF.

CDR3 loop: CASSLGANEQFF. As DNA, the CDR3 is TGTGCCAGCAGCTTAGGGGCGAATGAGCAGTTCTTC. The chain carries TRBV7-2 and TRBJ2-1; D gene ambiguous. Germline assignment: CDR1 SGHTA and CDR2 FQGNSA. V was clipped by 1 base and J by 7 bases, with 5 bases between them. The CDR3 covers 12 residues.

V and J are TRBV28 and TRBJ1-5; D call uncertain. With 3 bases removed from V and 8 bases from J, the gap between germline ends came to 8 bases. The CDR3 runs 12 residues. Germline values: CDR1 MDHEN, CDR2 SYDVKM. The CDR3 protein is CASSFPPEPQHF. The CDR3 DNA follows: TGTGCCAGCAGTTTCCCCCCTGAGCCCCAGCATTTT.

V and J are TRBV30 and TRBJ2-3; 12 bases match TRBD1. CDR1 and CDR2 from the germline V gene are GTSNPN and SVGIG (reference sequence). This CDR3 is 17 amino acids long. V was pared by 4 bases and J by 0 bases, with 8 bases of the junction left unmatched. The CDR3 sequence is CAWTPGQGAGSTDTQYF. For the CDR3, the DNA is TGTGCCTGGACTCCGGGACAGGGGGCCGGTAGCACAGATACGCAGTATTTT.